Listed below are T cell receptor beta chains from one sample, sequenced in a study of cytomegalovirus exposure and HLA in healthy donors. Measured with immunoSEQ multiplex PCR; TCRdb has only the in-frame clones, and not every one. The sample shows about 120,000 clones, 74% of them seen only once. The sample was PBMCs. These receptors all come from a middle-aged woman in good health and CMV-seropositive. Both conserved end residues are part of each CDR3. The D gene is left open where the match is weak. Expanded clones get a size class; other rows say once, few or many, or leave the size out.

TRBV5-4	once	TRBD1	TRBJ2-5	TGTGCCAGCAGCTTGGGACAGGGTGAGGAGACCCAGTACTTC	CASSLGQGEETQYF
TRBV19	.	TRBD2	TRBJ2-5	TGTGCCAGTAGTATCAGAGCGGGGGGGCCTTTACAGACCCAGTACTTC	CASSIRAGGPLQTQYF
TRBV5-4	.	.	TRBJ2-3	TGTGCCAGCTCCCGGGGGAGCACAGATACGCAGTATTTT	CASSRGSTDTQYF
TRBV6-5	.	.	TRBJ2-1	TGTGCCAGCAGTTACTTAACAGGGGGGGATGAGCAGTTCTTC	CASSYLTGGDEQFF
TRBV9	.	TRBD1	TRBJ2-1	TGTGTCCCCCCCTCCTCCTTCCGGGACAGGGACTACAATGAGCAGTTCTTC	CVPPSSFRDRDYNEQFF
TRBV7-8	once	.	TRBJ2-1	TGTGCCAGCAGCTCCAGCATCTCGGGGTGGAATGAGCAGTTCTTC	CASSSSISGWNEQFF
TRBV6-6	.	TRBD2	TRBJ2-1	TGTGCCAGCAGTTGGACTAGCGGATACAATGAGCAGTTCTTC	CASSWTSGYNEQFF
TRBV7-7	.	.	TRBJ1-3	TGTGCTAGCAGCTCGGACACGACTGGAAACACCATATATTTT	CASSSDTTGNTIYF
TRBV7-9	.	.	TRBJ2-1	TGTGCCAGCAGCTTACGAGCGACGGAGCAGTTCTTC	CASSLRATEQFF
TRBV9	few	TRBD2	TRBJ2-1	TGTGCCAGCAGCGTAGGCGGGGGGGCTAAAAATGAGCAGTTCTTC	CASSVGGGAKNEQFF
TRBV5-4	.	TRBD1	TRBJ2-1	TGTGCCAGCAGCTTGAAAGACAGGGCCCTTTACAATGAGCAGTTCTTC	CASSLKDRALYNEQFF
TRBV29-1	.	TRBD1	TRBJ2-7	TGCAGCGTTCGAGGGACAGGGGCCCTCTCCTACGAGCAGTACTTC	CSVRGTGALSYEQYF
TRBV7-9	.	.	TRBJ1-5	TGTGCCAGCAGCTTCAACAGTGACAATCAGCCCCAGCATTTT	CASSFNSDNQPQHF
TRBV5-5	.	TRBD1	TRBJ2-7	TGTGCCAGCAGCTTGGGCGGGACAGGGGTCCACGAGCAGTACTTC	CASSLGGTGVHEQYF
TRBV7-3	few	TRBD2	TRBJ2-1	TGTGCCAGCAGCACCACTAGCGGGGGGGCGTCCAATGAGCAGTTCTTC	CASSTTSGGASNEQFF
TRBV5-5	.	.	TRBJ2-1	TGTGCCAGCATCCAAACCCTAGGACATTCCTACAATGAGCAGTTCTTC	CASIQTLGHSYNEQFF
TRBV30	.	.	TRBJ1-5	TGTGCCTGGAGTGTACGGGAAATCAATCAGCCCCAGCATTTT	CAWSVREINQPQHF
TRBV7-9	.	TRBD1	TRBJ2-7	TGTGCCAGCAGCTTAGGGACAGGGTTCGAGCAGTACTTC	CASSLGTGFEQYF
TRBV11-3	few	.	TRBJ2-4	TGTGCCAGCAGCTTAGTTGCGTCTAGAATAGCCAAAAACATTCAGTACTTC	CASSLVASRIAKNIQYF
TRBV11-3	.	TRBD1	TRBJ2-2	TGTGCCAGCAGCTTAGGACAGGGGGACACCGGGGAGCTGTTTTTT	CASSLGQGDTGELFF
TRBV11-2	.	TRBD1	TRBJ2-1	TGTGCCAGCTGCGGGACAGGCTTGTCTGTTTGCAATGAGCAGTTCTTC	CASCGTGLSVCNEQFF
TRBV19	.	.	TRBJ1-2	TGTGCCAGTAGTGAGGCCGCGTGGAACTATGGCTACACCTTC	CASSEAAWNYGYTF
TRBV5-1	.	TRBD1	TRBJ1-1	TGCGCCAGCAGCATGACAGGGGGGATGAACACTGAAGCTTTCTTT	CASSMTGGMNTEAFF
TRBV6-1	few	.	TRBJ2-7	TGTGCCAGCAGTCGCTACGAGCAGTACTTC	CASSRYEQYF
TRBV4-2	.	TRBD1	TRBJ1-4	TGTGCCAGCAGCTCCGGGACAGGGAATGAAAAACTGTTTTTT	CASSSGTGNEKLFF
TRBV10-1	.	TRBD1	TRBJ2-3	TGCGCCAGACCGCCGGGACAGAGAACCGCAGATACGCAGTATTTT	CARPPGQRTADTQYF
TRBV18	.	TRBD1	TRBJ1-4	TGTGCCACCCACGGGCAGGGGGCTAATGAAAAACTGTTTTTT	CATHGQGANEKLFF
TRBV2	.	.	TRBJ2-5	TGTGCCAGCAGTTACAGGGTCCGTGAGACCCAGTACTTC	CASSYRVRETQYF
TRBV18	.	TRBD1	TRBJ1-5	TGTGCCAGCTCACCGACAGGGGCTCGGGATCAGCCCCAGCATTTT	CASSPTGARDQPQHF
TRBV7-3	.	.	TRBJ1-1	TGTGCCAGCAGCTGGACTCCGAACACTGAAGCTTTCTTT	CASSWTPNTEAFF
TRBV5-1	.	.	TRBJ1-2	TGCGCCAGCAGCCGTGACAGCTATGGCTACACCTTC	CASSRDSYGYTF
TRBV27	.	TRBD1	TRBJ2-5	TGTGCCAGCAGTCTGTCCGGGACAGGGGGTTTCGGGGAGACCCAGTACTTC	CASSLSGTGGFGETQYF
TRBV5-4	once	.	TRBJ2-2	TGTGCCAGCACCGGTCAAACCGGGGAGCTGTTTTTT	CASTGQTGELFF
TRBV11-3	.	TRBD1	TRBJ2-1	TGTGCCAGCAGCTTAGATCGTTCGGGACAGGGTTCGAGGCAGTTCTTC	CASSLDRSGQGSRQFF